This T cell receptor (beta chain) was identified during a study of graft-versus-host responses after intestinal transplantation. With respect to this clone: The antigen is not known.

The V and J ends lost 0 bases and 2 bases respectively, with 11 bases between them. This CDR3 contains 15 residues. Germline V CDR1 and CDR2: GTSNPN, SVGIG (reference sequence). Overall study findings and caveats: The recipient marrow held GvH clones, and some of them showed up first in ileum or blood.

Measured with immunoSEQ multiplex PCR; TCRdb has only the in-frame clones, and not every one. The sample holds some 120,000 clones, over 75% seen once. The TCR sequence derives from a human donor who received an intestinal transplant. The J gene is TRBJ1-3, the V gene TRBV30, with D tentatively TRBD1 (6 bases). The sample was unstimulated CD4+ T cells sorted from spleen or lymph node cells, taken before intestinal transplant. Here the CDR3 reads CAWSVPGTTGNTIYF. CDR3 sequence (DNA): TGTGCCTGGAGTGTACCAGGGACAACTGGAAACACCATATATTTT.